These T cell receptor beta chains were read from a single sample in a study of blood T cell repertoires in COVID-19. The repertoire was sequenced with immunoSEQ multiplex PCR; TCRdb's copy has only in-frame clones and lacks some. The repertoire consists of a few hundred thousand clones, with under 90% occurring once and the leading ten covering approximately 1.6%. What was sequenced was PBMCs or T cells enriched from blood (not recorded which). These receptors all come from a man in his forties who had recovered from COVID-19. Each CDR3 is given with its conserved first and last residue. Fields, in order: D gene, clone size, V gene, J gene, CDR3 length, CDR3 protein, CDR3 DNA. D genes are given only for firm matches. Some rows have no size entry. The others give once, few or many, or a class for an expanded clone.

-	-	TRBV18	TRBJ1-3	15	CASSPDPGSGNTIYF	TGTGCCAGCTCACCAGATCCGGGCTCTGGAAACACCATATATTTT
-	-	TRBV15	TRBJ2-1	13	CATSSKSYGKQFF	TGTGCCACCAGCAGTAAAAGTTACGGGAAGCAGTTCTTC
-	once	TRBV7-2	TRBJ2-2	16	CASSLVGGPDTGELFF	TGTGCCAGCAGCTTAGTGGGGGGGCCCGACACCGGGGAGCTGTTTTTT
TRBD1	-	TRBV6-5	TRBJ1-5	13	CASKGQTHQPQHF	TGTGCCAGCAAGGGACAGACCCATCAGCCCCAGCATTTT
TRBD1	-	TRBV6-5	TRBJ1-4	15	CASSSQTGDGEKLFF	TGTGCCAGCAGTTCCCAGACAGGGGATGGTGAAAAACTGTTTTTT
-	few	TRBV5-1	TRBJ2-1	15	CASSFDSGGYNEQFF	TGCGCCAGCAGCTTTGATAGCGGCGGCTACAATGAGCAGTTCTTC
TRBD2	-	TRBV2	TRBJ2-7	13	CASKRELRYEQYF	TGTGCCAGCAAGCGGGAGCTTCGCTACGAGCAGTACTTC
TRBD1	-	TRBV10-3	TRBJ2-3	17	CAISDPGQGFTDGTQYF	TGTGCCATCAGTGACCCCGGACAGGGGTTCACAGATGGTACGCAGTATTTT
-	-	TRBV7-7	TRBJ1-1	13	CASSAQRNTEAFF	TGTGCTAGCAGCGCACAGAGGAACACTGAAGCTTTCTTT
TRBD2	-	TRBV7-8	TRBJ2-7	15	CASSQRRGGDGEQYF	TGTGCCAGCAGCCAAAGACGGGGAGGGGACGGCGAGCAGTACTTC
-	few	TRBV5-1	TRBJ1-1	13	CASSLQTDSEAFF	TGCGCCAGCAGCTTACAAACTGACAGTGAAGCTTTCTTT
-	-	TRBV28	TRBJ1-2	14	CASSLIRDSYGYTF	TGTGCCAGCAGTTTAATCAGGGACTCCTATGGCTACACCTTC
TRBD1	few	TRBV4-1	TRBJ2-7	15	CASSQGQGGTYEQYF	TGCGCCAGCAGCCAAGGACAGGGGGGGACCTACGAGCAGTACTTC
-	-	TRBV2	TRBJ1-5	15	CASRGRGDSNQPQHF	TGTGCCAGCAGGGGGCGGGGGGATAGCAATCAGCCCCAGCATTTT
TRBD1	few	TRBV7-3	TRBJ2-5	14	CASSFTGGEETQYF	TGTGCCAGCAGCTTTACAGGGGGCGAAGAGACCCAGTACTTC
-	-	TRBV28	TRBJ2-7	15	CASSIIQGRSYEQYF	TGTGCCAGCAGCATTATACAGGGTCGGTCCTACGAGCAGTACTTC
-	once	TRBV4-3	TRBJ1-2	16	CASSQGGSQGPWAYTF	TGCGCCAGCAGCCAAGGAGGAAGTCAGGGCCCGTGGGCCTACACCTTC
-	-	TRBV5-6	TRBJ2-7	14	CASSPLQFVHEQYF	TGTGCCAGCAGCCCCCTACAGTTTGTCCACGAGCAGTACTTC
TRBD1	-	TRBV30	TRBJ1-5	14	CAWGLAGGFQPQHF	TGTGCCTGGGGCCTGGCAGGGGGCTTTCAGCCCCAGCATTTT
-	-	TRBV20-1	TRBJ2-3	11	CSATGIDTQYF	TGCAGTGCCACCGGGATAGATACGCAGTATTTT
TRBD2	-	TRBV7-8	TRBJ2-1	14	CASSFSGGLNEQFF	TGTGCCAGCAGCTTTAGCGGGGGGTTGAATGAGCAGTTCTTC
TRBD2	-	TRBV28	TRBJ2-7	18	CASSFDLGASGRNYEQYF	TGTGCCAGCAGTTTCGACCTCGGGGCTAGCGGGAGGAACTACGAGCAGTACTTC
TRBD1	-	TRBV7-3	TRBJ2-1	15	CASSTKQGSYNEQFF	TGTGCCAGCAGCACAAAACAGGGGTCCTACAATGAGCAGTTCTTC
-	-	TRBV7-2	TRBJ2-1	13	CASSLGAGNEQFF	TGTGCCAGCAGCTTAGGGGCGGGCAATGAGCAGTTCTTC
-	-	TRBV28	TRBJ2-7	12	CASSPFPLEQYF	TGTGCCAGCAGTCCCTTTCCCCTTGAGCAGTACTTC
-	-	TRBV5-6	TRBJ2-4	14	CASSFGIVGNIQYF	TGTGCCAGCAGCTTCGGGATAGTAGGGAACATTCAGTACTTC
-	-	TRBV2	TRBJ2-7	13	CASCRDTDYEQYF	TGTGCCAGCTGCCGGGACACCGACTACGAGCAGTACTTC
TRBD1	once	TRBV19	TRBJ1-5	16	CASNPSGTVGNQPQHF	TGTGCCAGTAATCCTTCCGGGACAGTGGGCAATCAGCCCCAGCATTTT
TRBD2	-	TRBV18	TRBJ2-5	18	CASSPPVVAGGPGQTQYF	TGTGCCAGCTCACCACCGGTTGTAGCGGGAGGGCCCGGTCAGACCCAGTACTTC
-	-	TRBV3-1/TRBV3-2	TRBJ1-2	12	CASSLGSGGYTF	TGTGCCAGCAGCCTCGGGTCTGGTGGCTACACCTTC
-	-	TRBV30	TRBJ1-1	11	CAWSFQGEAFF	TGTGCCTGGAGCTTCCAGGGGGAAGCTTTCTTT
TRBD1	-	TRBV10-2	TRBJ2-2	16	CASSFNRGIDTGELFF	TGCGCCAGCAGCTTTAACAGGGGGATCGACACCGGGGAGCTGTTTTTT
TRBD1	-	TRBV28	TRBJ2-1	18	CASRPAGGHPRSYNEQFF	TGTGCCAGCAGGCCTGCAGGGGGCCATCCCCGCTCCTACAATGAGCAGTTCTTC
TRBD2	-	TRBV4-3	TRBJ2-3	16	CASSQDQRGDTDTQYF	TGCGCCAGCAGCCAAGATCAGCGGGGGGACACAGATACGCAGTATTTT
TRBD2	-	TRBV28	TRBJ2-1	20	CASSLTGLAGGLGFYNEQFF	TGTGCCAGCAGTTTAACCGGACTAGCGGGAGGCCTTGGGTTCTACAATGAGCAGTTCTTC
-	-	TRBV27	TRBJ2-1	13	CASTQELGSEQFF	TGTGCCAGCACCCAGGAGCTAGGGAGTGAGCAGTTCTTC
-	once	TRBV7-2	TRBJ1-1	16	CASSSHHPRGGTEAFF	TGTGCCAGCAGTTCCCATCACCCAAGGGGGGGCACTGAAGCTTTCTTT
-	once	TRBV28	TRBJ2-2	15	CASSLTLTNTGELFF	TGTGCCAGCAGTTTAACTCTTACGAACACCGGGGAGCTGTTTTTT